What follows describes a single TCR beta chain. At one of its ends the junction is not consistent with the germline gene, which may arise from a read error. The repertoire was sequenced with immunoSEQ multiplex PCR; TCRdb's copy has only in-frame clones and lacks some. The table records about 330,000 clones, 70% to 90% of them present only once. The sample is drawn from a study of blood T cell repertoires in COVID-19. This CDR3 comprises 14 residues. CDR1 and CDR2 (germline): SSHAT, FNYEAQ (reference sequence). The chain has TRBV7-7 and TRBJ2-3, with D tentatively TRBD2 (6 bases). Source material: peripheral blood. The receptor's source is a woman in her forties or fifties with active or convalescent COVID-19. The CDR3 protein is CASSPAGSTDTQYF. The CDR3 DNA reads TGTGCTAGCAGCCCAGCGGGCAGCACAGATACGCAGTATTTT.